The 18 T cell receptor beta chains listed next were all sequenced from one sample in a study of CD8+ T cells in alopecia areata. RNA extraction was followed by reverse transcription into cDNA, which acted as the sequencing template. Sequencing was performed with immunoSEQ multiplex PCR; in TCRdb, only in-frame clones are kept and a portion is missing. The table records 200,000 to 250,000 clones, around three fifths of them present only once. Sequenced here: CD4+ T cells sorted from blood, sampled at week 0. These receptors were taken from a human donor with alopecia areata.

This clone was seen many times. This chain connects TRBV6-1 to TRBJ2-1; maybe TRBD2 (7 bases). V was trimmed by 4 bases and J by 6 bases, leaving 13 bases between them. Germline CDR1 MNHNS, CDR2 SASEGT. The CDR3 totals 14 residues. CDR3 region: CASSVQGGPNEQFF. The CDR3, as DNA: TGTGCCAGCAGTGTACAGGGAGGGCCCAATGAGCAGTTCTTC.

The gene calls are TRBV29-1 and TRBJ1-1, with D tentatively TRBD1 (5 bases). V was clipped by 1 base and J by 7 bases, with 10 bases between them. The CDR3 has 12 amino acids. CDR1 and CDR2 from the germline V gene are SQVTM and ANQGSEA. The CDR3 here is CSVEGGSSEAFF. Here the CDR3 DNA reads TGCAGCGTTGAAGGGGGCAGTAGTGAAGCTTTCTTT.

The J gene is TRBJ1-1, the V gene TRBV4-1; D gene unclear. The V end was cut by 4 bases, the J end by 8 bases, with 20 bases between. The CDR3 consists of 15 residues. CDR1 and CDR2 (germline): MGHRA, YSYEKL. CDR3 in amino acids: CASSRLPGAREEAFF. DNA for the CDR3: TGCGCCAGCAGCCGATTACCGGGAGCAAGAGAAGAAGCTTTCTTT.

The chain couples TRBV7-3 to TRBJ2-2; D unclear. This CDR3 has 12 amino acids. V lost 3 bases to trimming and J lost 4 bases, with 3 bases between them. Germline V gene sequence: CDR1 SGHTA, CDR2 FQGTGA. CDR3 in DNA: TGTGCCAGCAGCTTTAGCACCGGGGAGCTGTTTTTT. It translates to CASSFSTGELFF.

The DNA for the CDR3 is TGTGCCTGGAATAGCGGGACTAGCGGGAGGGATGAGCAGTTCTTC. Encoded protein: CAWNSGTSGRDEQFF. The gene calls are TRBV30 and TRBJ2-1, with TRBD2 identical over 16 bases. CDR3 length equals 15 residues. Germline trimming cut 4 bases from V and 8 bases from J; bases unmatched to any gene: 5. Germline CDR1 is GTSNPN and CDR2 is SVGIG (reference sequence).

This sequence joins TRBV29-1 and TRBJ1-5, with 7 bases fitting TRBD1. Germline values: CDR1 SQVTM, CDR2 ANQGSEA. The CDR3 spans 14 residues. V lost 6 bases, J lost 3 bases, and 8 bases stayed unmatched. CDR3 protein: CSVRIEGANQPQHF. The CDR3 DNA reads TGCAGCGTCAGGATCGAGGGGGCCAATCAGCCCCAGCATTTT.

The V gene is TRBV5-1, the J gene TRBJ1-4, with D unclear. In germline, CDR1 is SGHRS, CDR2 YFSETQ. Trimming cost V 2 bases and J 5 bases, with 7 bases left between them. CDR3 length equals 13 residues. The CDR3 nucleotides are TGCGCCAGCAGCTTCGGACTGAATGAAAAACTGTTTTTT. This gives the protein CASSFGLNEKLFF.

The chain employs TRBV6-1 and TRBJ2-2, with D uncertain. This CDR3 is 14 amino acids long. Trimming cost V 10 bases and J 4 bases, with 16 bases left between them. CDR1 is MNHNS and CDR2 is SASEGT in the germline V gene. For the CDR3, the DNA is TGTGCCACACACCCTGGTGGGTCCACCGGGGAGCTGTTTTTT. Translation gives CATHPGGSTGELFF.

This chain joins TRBV30 and TRBJ2-1, with 13 bases aligning to TRBD2. Trimming removed 3 bases from V and 7 bases from J; junction bases left unmatched: 3. The CDR3 loop spans 14 amino acids. CDR1 and CDR2 (germline): GTSNPN, SVGIG (reference sequence). In DNA, the CDR3 is TGTGCCTGGAGCCGGACTAGCGGGGGTAATGAGCAGTTCTTC. This gives the protein CAWSRTSGGNEQFF.

The rearrangement uses TRBV29-1 and TRBJ2-5; D gene uncertain. This CDR3 has 12 amino acids. Trimming left V 7 bases short and J 1 base short, with 10 bases between. CDR1 is SQVTM, CDR2 ANQGSEA, per germline. The CDR3 DNA follows: TGCAGCGCCAGAGTTACCCAAGAGACCCAGTACTTC. Amino acid sequence: CSARVTQETQYF.

The chain recombines TRBV2 with TRBJ2-1; TRBD2 agrees at 8 bases. The germline V gene has CDR1 SNHLY and CDR2 FYNNEI. Trimming took 4 bases from V and 9 from J; bases not matched to a gene: 8. This CDR3 contains 14 residues. In DNA, the CDR3 is TGTGCCAGCAGTGTTAGCGGGGCCTCCAGTGAGCAGTTCTTC. Protein: CASSVSGASSEQFF.

This clone showed up just a few times. The chain links TRBV7-9 to TRBJ1-5; tentative D call: TRBD1 (5 bases). V was shortened by 1 base and J by 5 bases, with 9 bases between the two germline ends. The CDR3 length is 14 residues. Germline V gene sequence: CDR1 SEHNR, CDR2 FQNEAQ (reference sequence). The CDR3 DNA reads TGTGCCAGCAGCTTAGGGCAGGGATATCAGCCCCAGCATTTT. Residues: CASSLGQGYQPQHF.

The gene calls are TRBV4-2 and TRBJ1-5; TRBD1 is a possible D gene (5 bases). CDR1 and CDR2 from the germline V gene are LGHNA and YNFKEQ. CDR3 length: 17 amino acids. Between the trimmed V and J ends, which lost 0 bases and 2 bases, there was a span of 14 bases. The CDR3: CASSQEPREYGNQPQHF. The CDR3, as DNA: TGTGCCAGCAGCCAAGAACCCAGGGAATATGGCAATCAGCCCCAGCATTTT.

This chain uses TRBV4-1 with TRBJ2-3, with TRBD1 as a possible D gene (6 bases). In germline, CDR1 is MGHRA, CDR2 YSYEKL. The CDR3 is 14 residues long. Trimming removed 2 bases from V and 5 bases from J, with 11 bases in between. Written as DNA, the CDR3 is TGCGCCAGCAGCCAAAGGGACACCCGAGATACGCAGTATTTT. Protein sequence: CASSQRDTRDTQYF.

This chain joins TRBV5-1 and TRBJ2-7, with D tentatively TRBD1 (6 bases). The CDR3 spans 14 residues. Germline CDR1 SGHRS, CDR2 YFSETQ. V lost 1 base to trimming and J lost 0 bases, with 8 bases between them. CDR3 in DNA: TGCGCCAGCAGCTTGACAGGGAGCTCCTACGAGCAGTACTTC. It codes for CASSLTGSSYEQYF.

This sequence joins TRBV4-1 and TRBJ2-4; 7 bases are a match to TRBD2. The CDR3 loop spans 16 amino acids. V shed 1 base, J shed 6 bases, and the junction held 9 bases outside the gene matches. Germline values: CDR1 MGHRA, CDR2 YSYEKL. The CDR3 sequence is CASSQGSGTKINIQYF. For the CDR3, the DNA is TGCGCCAGCAGCCAAGGTTCCGGGACTAAAATAAACATTCAGTACTTC.

This clone has just a few counts. This rearrangement joins TRBV29-1 to TRBJ1-1; D possibly corresponds to TRBD1 (5 bases). Germline V lookup: CDR1 SQVTM, CDR2 ANQGSEA. V was pared by 7 bases and J by 10 bases, with 13 bases between. The CDR3 spans 10 residues. In nucleotides, the CDR3 is TGCAGCGCCCTGACGGGGGGAGCTTTCTTT. Protein sequence: CSALTGGAFF.

This chain links TRBV6-1 with TRBJ1-1; unclear D gene. Germline values: CDR1 MNHNS, CDR2 SASEGT. The CDR3 contains 11 residues. V lost 7 bases, J lost 7 bases, and 10 bases lay in between. The CDR3 reads CASIAGNEAFF. The CDR3 DNA sequence: TGTGCCAGCATCGCGGGAAATGAAGCTTTCTTT.